The 16 T cell receptor delta chains below come from one sample, sequenced in a study of γδ T cells in repeated Plasmodium falciparum infection. Flow sorting of PBMC yielded separate Vgamma9/Vdelta2+ and Vdelta2-negative gammadelta T cell populations for bulk repertoire analysis. TCRdb fed the multiplex PCR reads into CATT to redo clone calling. The sample lists about 57,000 delta-chain clones, over 1.5% occurring once. The material sequenced was gamma-delta T cells from blood. These receptors all stem from a pool of human donors (malaria-infected and uninfected, not separated).

This clone was seen repeatedly, ten times or more. This sequence is one base from a far larger clone and is likely a read error. Other DNA sequences from this sample encode an identical CDR3 as well. This chain joins TRDV1 and TRDJ1; 12 positions agree with TRDD3. After removal of 4 bases from V and 2 bases from J, the junction contained 26 bases not matched to a gene. The CDR3 has 23 residues. The germline V gene has CDR1 TSWWSYY and CDR2 QGS. CDR3 in DNA: TGTGCTCTTGGGGCGCGACTTCCTATCCCGTACTGGGGGATACCGAACTTGACCGATAAACTCATCTTT. As protein: CALGARLPIPYWGIPNLTDKLIF.

Notes on this clone: A far larger clone is only one base removed, so a read error is likely. This sample includes further DNA sequences coding for the same CDR3. This chain joins TRDV1 and TRDJ1; TRDD2 or TRDD3 may be the D gene (8 bases each). The CDR3 runs 22 residues. Germline V gene data show CDR1 as TSWWSYY and CDR2 as QGS. Trimming pared 6 bases from V and 2 bases from J, leaving 37 bases between. The CDR3 is CALGPPSLPMVLGGSTTDKLIF. CDR3 bases: TGTGCTCTTGGACCACCAAGCCTTCCTATGGTACTGGGGGGGTCCACGACCGATAAACTCATCTTT.

Remarks on this clone: The TCRdb protein, from a much larger clone, departs from this DNA's translation at residue 7, likely by read error; the protein shown derives from the DNA. The chain is built from TRAV38-2/DV8 and TRDJ1, with TRDD3 identical over 8 bases. TCRdb is silent on the J gene; assignment here came from matching the DNA to germline. Looked up from germline, CDR1 is TSESDYY and CDR2 is QEAYKQQN. The CDR3 extends over 19 amino acids. Losses at the gene ends were 3 bases for V and 1 base for J; bases not matched to a gene: 17. CDR3 in amino acids: CAYRIRSVGDPVGTDKLIF. CDR3 DNA sequence: TGTGCTTATAGGATCCGCTCGGTGGGGGATCCTGTAGGCACCGATAAACTCATCTTT.

This clone was picked up many times. A far larger clone is one nucleotide away, so this likely arose from a read error. Other DNA sequences in the sample encode the same CDR3. The rearrangement uses TRDV1 and TRDJ1; TRDD2 or TRDD3 may be the D gene (8 bases each). Germline-derived CDR1 and CDR2 are TSWWSYY and QGS. V was clipped by 1 base and J by 0 bases, with 30 bases between them. The CDR3 runs 22 residues. CDR3 nucleotide sequence: TGTGCTCTTGGGGAACCTTCCTACGGTCTACTGGGGGGTATCTGCTACACCGATAAACTCATCTTT. Translating gives CALGEPSYGLLGGICYTDKLIF.

Concerning this clone: This probably arose from a read error, given a far larger clone one base away. The same CDR3 arises from other DNA sequences in this sample as well. The V and J genes are TRDV1 and TRDJ1; TRDD3 matches at 9 bases. Here the J gene was assigned by germline matching of the DNA, as TCRdb has none. This CDR3 comprises 18 residues. Per the germline V gene, CDR1 is TSWWSYY and CDR2 is QGS. CDR3 residues: CALGERKYWGTHTDKLIF. DNA for the CDR3: TGTGCTCTTGGGGAACGGAAGTACTGGGGGACTCACACTGATAAACTCATCTTT.

This clone was counted a few times. TCRdb's entry gives the protein of a much larger clone, which mismatches this DNA's translation at residue 13, likely from a read error; the protein reported here is translated from the DNA. The chain is built from TRDV1 and TRDJ2; D is perhaps TRDD2 (5 bases). Since TCRdb gives no J gene, matching the DNA to germline was used here to assign it. Germline-derived CDR1 and CDR2 are TSWWSYY and QGS. The germline V and J ends were trimmed by 0 bases and 0 bases, with 20 bases remaining between them. The length of the CDR3 is 20 residues. The CDR3, as DNA: TGTGCTCTTGGGGAACTTTGGCCTACTCTCCCCGGGGCTTTGACAGCACAACTCTTCTTT. Translating it yields CALGELWPTLPGALTAQLFF.

With regard to this clone: TCRdb attributes to this sequence the protein of a much larger clone, which differs from the DNA translation at residue 7; a read error is likely, and the protein displayed is translated from the DNA. The chain uses TRDV1 and TRDJ1; no clear D gene. The J gene is absent in TCRdb and was assigned here via DNA matching to germline. Per germline, CDR1 TSWWSYY and CDR2 QGS. This CDR3 contains 21 residues. Trimming pared 4 bases from V and 1 base from J, leaving 31 bases between. The CDR3 is CALGAPILTGSERRCTDKLIF. The CDR3 region has the DNA TGTGCTCTTGGGGCCCCCATCCTGACCGGGTCTGAGAGACGTTGCACCGATAAACTCATCTTT.

This clone has a handful of counts. TCRdb's protein for this DNA is that of a much larger clone and differs from the translation at residue 6, likely a read error; the protein shown is the DNA translation. The chain is built from TRDV1 and TRDJ1; 13 bases are a match to TRDD3. The CDR3 has 21 amino acids. Looked up from germline, CDR1 is TSWWSYY and CDR2 is QGS. The V and J ends lost 6 bases and 0 bases, in that order; junction bases with no gene match: 19. DNA for the CDR3: TGTGCTCTTGGCAAACAGTCCAACTGGGGGATACGAGGGGGGTACACCGATAAACTCATCTTT. Its translation: CALGKQSNWGIRGGYTDKLIF.

This clone was observed a handful of times. The protein in TCRdb stems from a much larger clone and differs at residue 21 from this DNA's translation, likely a read error; here the protein is translated from the DNA. No J gene was named, though the V gene is TRDV1; the DNA was not used to check the table's D call, TRDD3. This CDR3 is 23 amino acids long. CDR1 is TSWWSYY, CDR2 QGS, per germline. The CDR3 loop reads CALGETSVLGRLGITTYTDKHIF. The CDR3 nucleotides read TGTGCTCTTGGGGAAACTTCGGTTCTAGGGAGACTGGGGATTACTACGTACACCGATAAACACATCTTT.

Remarks on this clone: The TCRdb protein comes from a much larger clone and disagrees with this DNA's translation at residue 3, likely due to a read error; the protein given here is derived from the DNA. The V call is TRDV1, the J call TRDJ1, with 8 bases fitting TRDD3. Germline V gene lookup returns CDR1 TSWWSYY and CDR2 QGS. This CDR3 has 19 residues. CDR3 coding DNA: TGTGCTCCTGGGCCACGTGGCGGGGGGGATAATGGTGGGACCGATAAACTCATCTTT. Residues: CAPGPRGGGDNGGTDKLIF.

This clone has a count of ten or more. The protein held in TCRdb is that of a much larger clone and does not match this DNA's translation at residue 3, likely because of a read error; the protein shown is translated from the DNA. V usage is TRDV2 and J usage is TRDJ1; 7 nucleotides align to TRDD3. The CDR3 runs 16 residues. Germline loops: CDR1 GEAIGNYY, CDR2 EKD. The CDR3 DNA reads as TGTGCCCGTGACACGGGGTACTGGGGCCACACCGATAAACTCATCTTT. Its protein is CARDTGYWGHTDKLIF.

With respect to this clone: This sequence is one base from a far larger clone and is likely a read error. Other nucleotide sequences in the sample specify the same CDR3. This chain uses TRDV2 with TRDJ1, with TRDD3 identical over 12 bases. V shed 0 bases, J shed 2 bases, and the junction held 12 bases outside the gene matches. CDR3 length: 19 residues. Germline V CDR1 and CDR2: GEAIGNYY, EKD. CDR3 sequence: CACDTTPVLGDTATDKLIF. The CDR3 DNA is TGTGCCTGTGACACCACTCCCGTACTGGGGGATACTGCTACCGATAAACTCATCTTT.

This clone was seen a handful of times. A far larger clone is off by one base, so a read error is likely. Within the sample, other DNA sequences also encode this same CDR3. The rearrangement links TRDV1 to TRDJ1; TRDD3 agrees at 10 bases. Because TCRdb records no J gene, it was assigned here through a match of the DNA to germline. Trimming took 0 bases from V and 2 from J; bases not matched to a gene: 39. The CDR3 is made up of 28 amino acids. CDR1 TSWWSYY and CDR2 QGS come from the germline V gene. DNA of the CDR3: TGTGCTCTTGGGGAACTTGCCCGAAAAGGGCTTGGGGGATACCCCCTCGATTCCGGTACCCTTTATACCGATAAACTCATCTTT. This codes for CALGELARKGLGGYPLDSGTLYTDKLIF.

This clone has a handful of counts. This DNA's translation and the protein TCRdb lists, from a much larger clone, do not match at residue 12, likely due to a read error; the protein shown is translated from the DNA. This rearrangement joins TRDV3 to TRDJ1; maybe TRDD3 (6 bases). The length of the CDR3 is 21 residues. Looked up from germline, CDR1 is TVYSNPD and CDR2 is GDNSRS (reference sequence). Trimming left V 2 bases short and J 6 bases short, with 40 bases between. In DNA form, the CDR3 reads TGTGCCTTTCCCTCCCGTTCGGAACATACTGGGAGATACAGGGCCAGATATAAACTCATCTTT. Its protein product is CAFPSRSEHTGRYRARYKLIF.

This clone was observed many times. J is TRDJ2 and V is TRDV1; TRDD3 aligns across 10 bases. The CDR3 contains 19 residues. Germline-derived CDR1 and CDR2 are TSWWSYY and QGS. J lost 1 base, V lost 7 bases, and 15 bases had no gene match. DNA of the CDR3: TGTGCTCTTGTCTGGTACGCCAGGGGGATACGGCGTTTGACAGCACAACTCTTCTTT. Translating it yields CALVWYARGIRRLTAQLFF.

This clone came up a few times. The chain has TRDV1 and TRDJ1; 12 bases match TRDD3. J lost 6 bases, V lost 2 bases, and 22 bases had no gene match. The CDR3 contains 21 residues. In germline, CDR1 is TSWWSYY, CDR2 QGS. The CDR3 DNA sequence: TGTGCTCTTGGGGAATATACCCACTTCCTACCTGGGGGATACGTTGCCAATAAACTCATCTTT. Translated: CALGEYTHFLPGGYVANKLIF.